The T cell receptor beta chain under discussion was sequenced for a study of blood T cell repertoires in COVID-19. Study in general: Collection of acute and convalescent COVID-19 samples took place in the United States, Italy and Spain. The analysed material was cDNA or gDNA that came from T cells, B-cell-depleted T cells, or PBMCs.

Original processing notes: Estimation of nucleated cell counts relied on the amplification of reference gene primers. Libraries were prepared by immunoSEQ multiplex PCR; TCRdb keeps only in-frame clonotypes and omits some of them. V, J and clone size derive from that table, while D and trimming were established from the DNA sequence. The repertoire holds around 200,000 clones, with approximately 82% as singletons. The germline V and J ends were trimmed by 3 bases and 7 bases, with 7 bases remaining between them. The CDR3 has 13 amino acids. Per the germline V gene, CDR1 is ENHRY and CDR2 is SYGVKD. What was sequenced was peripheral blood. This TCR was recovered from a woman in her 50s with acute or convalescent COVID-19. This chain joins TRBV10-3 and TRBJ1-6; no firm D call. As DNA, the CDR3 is TGTGCCATCAGTGACTATACCAATTCACCCCTCCACTTT. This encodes CAISDYTNSPLHF.